This TCR beta chain derives from a study of early T cells in non-severe SARS-CoV-2 infection. Points on this clonotype: Its antigen remains unknown.

The CDR3 is 15 amino acids. The junction had 0 bases not matched to a gene; V was cut back by 6 bases and J by 0 bases. Germline V CDR1 and CDR2: SNHLY, FYNNEI. TCRdb called the 5' RACE reads again in MiXCR, with one record for every CDR3 protein. The repertoire has around 60,000 distinct CDR3 sequences, over 20% of them found once; the top ten carry approximately 15%. Study-wide results and limits: There was a bias toward anti-spike CD8 responses in VDJdb matching, which missed private and CD4 specificities.

The J gene is TRBJ2-1, the V gene TRBV2, with 12 bases matching TRBD2. The specimen was whole blood, collected at baseline. This TCR was sampled from an adult who was a healthcare worker with PCR-confirmed SARS-CoV-2 infection or an uninfected control (not recorded which). The CDR3 DNA sequence: TGTGCCAGCAGGACTAGCGGGAGCTCCTACAATGAGCAGTTCTTC. Protein: CASRTSGSSYNEQFF.